These 27 T cell receptor beta chains came from one sample sequenced in a study of cytomegalovirus exposure and HLA in healthy donors. With 60 Vbeta and 13 Jbeta primers, the PCR was carried out. Only in-frame clones appear in the TCRdb table, and some are missing; sequencing was by immunoSEQ multiplex PCR. Among approximately 150,000 clones, roughly 79% were seen once, and the ten largest hold 1.9%. What was sequenced was PBMCs. Every receptor here comes from a woman aged 40 to 50 in good health and CMV-seronegative.

This chain links TRBV15 with TRBJ1-5, with D maybe TRBD1 (6 bases). CDR1 and CDR2 from the germline V gene are LNHNV and YYDKDF (reference sequence). This CDR3 has 15 residues. V lost 4 bases and J 7 bases, leaving 17 bases between the germline ends. The CDR3 sequence: CATSIPLQGFQPQHF. The CDR3 DNA is TGTGCCACCAGCATTCCACTCCAGGGGTTCCAGCCCCAGCATTTT.

The chain joins TRBV7-2 to TRBJ1-6, with 7 bases matching TRBD1. Germline V gives CDR1 SGHTA, CDR2 FQGNSA. CDR3 length: 18 residues. With V trimmed by 1 base and J by 1 base, 7 bases remained unmatched. DNA for the CDR3: TGTGCCAGCAGCTTAGGTTTCGGCAGGGGGTCCTATAATTCACCCCTCCACTTT. Amino acids: CASSLGFGRGSYNSPLHF.

The chain links TRBV5-4 to TRBJ2-7; D is perhaps TRBD1 (9 bases). The germline V gene encodes CDR1 SGHNT and CDR2 YYREEE (reference sequence). V dropped 8 bases and J dropped 0 bases, with 18 bases sitting between them. This CDR3 comprises 15 residues. The CDR3 nucleotides read TGTGCCAGTAGCGGGACAGGGAGGGGCTCCTACGAGCAGTACTTC. The encoded protein is CASSGTGRGSYEQYF.

The sample holds a few counts of this clone. The chain employs TRBV27 and TRBJ1-1; a weak D match, TRBD1 (5 bases). The V gene's germline CDR1 is MNHEY and CDR2 SMNVEV (reference sequence). The length of the CDR3 is 16 residues. Deletions cut 1 base from V and 0 bases from J, with 12 bases between. The CDR3 DNA reads as TGTGCCAGCAGTTTATACCAGACAGCCTTGAACACTGAAGCTTTCTTT. As protein: CASSLYQTALNTEAFF.

The genes are TRBV27 and TRBJ2-6; tentative D call: TRBD1 (5 bases). Trimming shortened V by 6 bases and J by 0 bases, and 12 bases separated the two germline ends. There are 16 residues in the CDR3. Germline V gives CDR1 MNHEY, CDR2 SMNVEV (reference sequence). CDR3 in amino acids: CASSPRQISGANVLTF. The DNA of the CDR3 is TGTGCCAGCAGCCCTAGACAGATCTCTGGGGCCAACGTCCTGACTTTC.

The chain couples TRBV5-1 to TRBJ2-2; the D gene is possibly TRBD2 (6 bases). The CDR3 length is 15 residues. V was cut by 0 bases and J by 4 bases, with 10 bases left in between. Germline V gene sequence: CDR1 SGHRS, CDR2 YFSETQ. In nucleotides, the CDR3 is TGCGCCAGCAGCTTGGGGGGAGGACCCACCGGGGAGCTGTTTTTT. Translated: CASSLGGGPTGELFF.

The chain recombines TRBV7-2 with TRBJ2-7, with 8 nucleotides matching TRBD1. The trim removed 7 bases at V and 7 bases at J, leaving 18 bases unmatched. Germline lookup yields CDR1 SGHTA and CDR2 FQGNSA. This CDR3 contains 16 residues. The CDR3 DNA sequence: TGTGCCAGCACCTTTTTCAGGGGGCCAGAGTTTGGGGAGCAGTACTTC. Translating it yields CASTFFRGPEFGEQYF.

The chain is built from TRBV5-1 and TRBJ2-1; 8 nucleotides align to TRBD1. CDR3 size: 15 residues. Losses at the gene ends were 5 bases for V and 7 bases for J; bases not matched to a gene: 11. CDR1 and CDR2 (germline): SGHRS, YFSETQ. The DNA of the CDR3 is TGCGCCAGCAGAAAGGACAGGGAAGAGGTTAATGAGCAGTTCTTC. Protein: CASRKDREEVNEQFF.

The CDR3 region has the DNA TGCGCCAGCAGCTGGGGACAGGGGGGAATGAACACTGAAGCTTTCTTT. As protein: CASSWGQGGMNTEAFF. This chain links TRBV5-1 with TRBJ1-1, with 11 bases aligning to TRBD1. This CDR3 spans 16 amino acids. Germline-derived CDR1 and CDR2 are SGHRS and YFSETQ. V gave up 3 bases and J gave up 0 bases; unmatched junction bases: 4.

The chain recombines TRBV6-6 with TRBJ2-7; the match to TRBD2 covers 11 bases. The junction had 7 bases not matched to a gene; V was cut back by 6 bases and J by 0 bases. Germline CDR1 is MNHNY and CDR2 is SVGAGI (reference sequence). This CDR3 region has 16 residues. The CDR3 reads CASRSGLADISYEQYF. DNA for the CDR3: TGTGCCAGCAGGTCGGGACTAGCGGACATCTCCTACGAGCAGTACTTC.

This clone occurred a few times. The chain has TRBV4-1 and TRBJ1-6; TRBD1 matches 8 bases. This CDR3 contains 17 residues. V dropped 1 base and J dropped 8; count of bases not matched to a gene: 10. CDR1 is MGHRA and CDR2 is YSYEKL in the germline V gene. CDR3 sequence reads: CASSQVLRTGWDSPLHF. CDR3 in DNA: TGCGCCAGCAGCCAAGTGCTGAGGACAGGGTGGGATTCACCCCTCCACTTT.

Comment on this clone: Its ends do not fully match the called genes, so a read error is possible. This chain links TRBV16 with TRBJ2-7; D possibly corresponds to TRBD2 (5 bases). The CDR3 sequence is 17 residues long. CDR1 is KGHSY and CDR2 is FQNENV in the germline V gene. The CDR3 is CASSQNQDFPGAYEQHF. For the CDR3, the DNA is TGTGCCAGCAGCCAAAACCAGGACTTCCCGGGCGCCTACGAGCAGCACTTC.

The chain links TRBV21-1 to TRBJ2-7; TRBD1 is the table's D call, not checked against the DNA. TRBV21-1 is flagged as a pseudogene. The CDR3 contains 13 residues. CDR3 sequence: CASRTGPTYEQYF. As DNA, the CDR3 is TGTGCCAGCAGGACAGGGCCTACGTACGAGCAGTACTTC.

The CDR3 protein is CASSLAQFYEQYF. CDR3 nucleotides: TGTGCCAGCAGCTTAGCGCAGTTTTACGAGCAGTACTTC. V usage is TRBV7-2 and J usage is TRBJ2-7; D call uncertain. Trimming removed 0 bases from V and 4 bases from J, with 7 bases in between. CDR3 length: 13 residues. The V gene's germline CDR1 is SGHTA and CDR2 FQGNSA.

The gene calls are TRBV6-5 and TRBJ2-1; D not certain. Trimming removed 2 bases at V and 10 bases at J, with 9 bases between. Germline lookup yields CDR1 MNHEY and CDR2 SVGAGI. The CDR3 covers 12 residues. The CDR3 region has the DNA TGTGCCAGCAGTTACAGACTTGGGGAGCAGTTCTTC. This translates into CASSYRLGEQFF.

The rearrangement links TRBV27 to TRBJ2-3, with TRBD2 identical over 8 bases. Per the germline V gene, CDR1 is MNHEY and CDR2 is SMNVEV (reference sequence). J lost 4 bases, V lost 4 bases, and 7 bases had no gene match. The length of the CDR3 is 15 residues. The CDR3, as DNA: TGTGCCAGCAGTTATGGGGGACTAGGCGCAGATACGCAGTATTTT. Its protein is CASSYGGLGADTQYF.

The V and J genes are TRBV28 and TRBJ2-1; D is perhaps TRBD1 (6 bases). V was pared by 4 bases and J by 12 bases, with 16 bases between. Germline lookup yields CDR1 MDHEN and CDR2 SYDVKM. This CDR3 is built from 13 residues. This CDR3 reads CASSSTVQGSQFF. In nucleotides, the CDR3 is TGTGCCAGCAGTTCAACGGTCCAGGGGTCGCAGTTCTTC.

The sample holds a few counts of this clone. This rearrangement joins TRBV21-1 to TRBJ1-1. TRBV21-1 is a pseudogene segment. The CDR3 is 20 residues long. CDR3 in amino acids: CASSKMAGGIRKGLYTEAFF. The DNA of the CDR3 is TGTGCCAGCAGCAAAATGGCGGGGGGGATACGGAAAGGACTATACACTGAAGCTTTCTTT.

J is TRBJ1-3 and V is TRBV4-2; unclear D gene. Trimming stripped 0 bases from V and 0 bases from J, with 12 bases between. Germline V CDR1 and CDR2: LGHNA, YNFKEQ. The CDR3 covers 17 residues. The CDR3 DNA sequence: TGTGCCAGCAGCCAAGATCAAGGACTGCTCTCTGGAAACACCATATATTTT. It is translated as CASSQDQGLLSGNTIYF.

V and J are TRBV9 and TRBJ2-3; 7 nucleotides line up with TRBD2. Germline CDR1 is SGDLS and CDR2 is YYNGEE. V gave up 1 base and J gave up 4 bases; unmatched junction bases: 9. This CDR3 has 16 residues. DNA of the CDR3: TGTGCCAGCAGCGTATACGGCGGGAGCATCGCAGATACGCAGTATTTT. This codes for CASSVYGGSIADTQYF.

This clone was detected once. The chain joins TRBV7-2 to TRBJ2-3; 12 positions agree with TRBD2. The CDR3 has 16 residues. Germline V CDR1 and CDR2: SGHTA, FQGNSA. The V and J ends lost 5 bases and 4 bases, in that order; junction bases with no gene match: 7. The chain's CDR3 is CASSPLAGGGADTQYF. For the CDR3, the DNA is TGTGCCAGCAGCCCCCTAGCGGGAGGGGGCGCAGATACGCAGTATTTT. The full variable domain, in which reference TRBV7-2 and TRBJ2-3 provide the parts outside the CDR3, is GAGVSQSPSNKVTEKGKDVELRCDPISGHTALYWYRQSLGQGLEFLIYFQGNSAPDKSGLPSDRFSAERTGGSVSTLTIQRTQQEDSAVYLCASSPLAGGGADTQYFGPGTRLTVL.

This chain links TRBV28 with TRBJ2-5; perhaps TRBD1 as D (5 bases). This CDR3 contains 15 residues. The germline V and J ends were trimmed by 3 bases and 2 bases, with 13 bases remaining between them. In germline, CDR1 is MDHEN, CDR2 SYDVKM. CDR3 loop: CASSFTGEMQETQYF. The CDR3 DNA reads as TGTGCCAGCAGTTTTACAGGCGAAATGCAAGAGACCCAGTACTTC.

The V gene is TRBV2, the J gene TRBJ1-5; D gene uncertain. Deletions cut 2 bases from V and 2 bases from J, with 7 bases between. This CDR3 spans 14 amino acids. Germline V gene lookup returns CDR1 SNHLY and CDR2 FYNNEI. CDR3: CASSENSRNQPQHF. CDR3 coding DNA: TGTGCCAGCAGTGAAAACAGTCGCAATCAGCCCCAGCATTTT.

The chain carries TRBV11-2 and TRBJ1-2, with 7 bases lining up with TRBD1. The CDR3 runs 13 residues. Trimming at V came to 0 bases and at J to 8 bases, leaving 3 bases not matched to a gene. Germline V gene lookup returns CDR1 SGHAT and CDR2 FQNNGV. The CDR3 is CASSLEGTAGYTF. As DNA, the CDR3 is TGTGCCAGCAGCTTAGAAGGGACAGCAGGCTACACCTTC.

The gene calls are TRBV18 and TRBJ1-1; 8 nucleotides line up with TRBD1. Germline V CDR1 and CDR2: KGHSH, LQKENI. CDR3 size: 17 residues. The V gene end was trimmed by 0 bases and the J gene end by 0 bases; junction bases not matched to a gene: 6. This CDR3 reads CASSPPGGDRLNTEAFF. CDR3 nucleotides: TGTGCCAGCTCACCACCGGGGGGGGACAGGTTGAACACTGAAGCTTTCTTT.

The V call is TRBV28, the J call TRBJ2-2, with 10 bases fitting TRBD1. Germline loops: CDR1 MDHEN, CDR2 SYDVKM. V trimming: 8 bases; J trimming: 3 bases; junction bases outside the gene matches: 12. The CDR3 sequence is 17 residues long. The CDR3 here is CASEWGRDRGYTGELFF. The CDR3 DNA reads TGTGCCAGCGAATGGGGTCGGGACAGGGGTTACACCGGGGAGCTGTTTTTT.

The CDR3 protein is CASSAGQGDSPLHF. Here the CDR3 DNA reads TGTGCCAGCAGCGCCGGACAGGGGGACTCACCCCTCCACTTT. The chain recombines TRBV5-4 with TRBJ1-6, with 10 bases that match TRBD1. Germline loops: CDR1 SGHNT, CDR2 YYREEE (reference sequence). V shed 4 bases, J shed 10 bases, and the junction held 5 bases outside the gene matches. This CDR3 is built from 14 residues.